The source of this TCR beta chain is a study of shared clonotypes between healthy human individuals (dated by TCRdb to 2018 to 2020). The study in broad terms: Three men and two women, aged 18 to 49 years, made up the cohort. For each donor, CD4 naive and CD4 memory were each given three plates, CD8 naive was given two plates, and CD8 memory was given one plate. To estimate repertoire size and how much clonotype sharing occurs between individuals, the study deeply sequenced the blood TCR repertoires of 4 to 6 healthy adults. Libraries were prepared and TCR repertoires were sequenced by different laboratories using diverse techniques, in order to increase sequencing depth and limit assay-specific biases. Leukapheresis yielded between about 0.94 and 8.9 billion PBMCs per donor.

Comments on this clone: Its cognate antigen has yet to be identified. Per-base quality was not reported, and no clone a single base away is much larger than it.

The study at large found these results: About 5% of naive CD4, roughly 3.6% of naive CD8, approximately 2.2% of memory CD4, and 0.4% of memory CD8 clonotypes were shared across a few donors. Even with the large sequencing depth, rarefaction of the sorted-subset datasets indicated that sequencing was incomplete. Naive subsets generally had larger estimated clonotype richness than memory subsets did. The genetic and exposure-history diversity represented was limited by the small number of donors. Sampling was restricted to blood, and TCR repertoires in tissues likely differ from the TCR repertoires found in blood. Clonotypes shared by all four sorted-subset donors showed higher generation probabilities than non-shared clonotypes. Pairwise subsampling indicated that sequencing depth was expected to affect the degree of clonotype sharing among donors.

Using the deep immunoSEQ assay, TCR CDR3 regions were amplified from genomic DNA by multiplex PCR. Extracted genomic DNA from each cell subset was distributed evenly across all wells of several immunoSEQ 96-well plates, and each plate was treated as a replicate. Each replicate PCR for sorted subsets received around 200 ng genomic DNA, equal to roughly 30,000 T cell genomes. The purified libraries were quantified using a Qubit 3.0 fluorometer, sized with a Bioanalyzer 2100, and then quantified again using the KAPA Library Quantification kit. Every immunoSEQ 96-well plate was sequenced on a separate single-read 150-cycle Illumina NextSeq 550 flow cell. As for the authors' bioinformatics: Because the immunoSEQ output held only junctional sequences and lacked quality scores, the filtering could not match the filtering applied to full-length reads. To assign V/J genes and CDR3, sequences were annotated against IMGT germline references using PyIR, a Python wrapper for IgBLAST v1.9. Any read was removed if the V/J assignment was weak (E-value above 1e-6), the CDR3 was missing, or the read contained stop codons, out-of-frame junctions, or ambiguous translated residues. V3J clonotypes were defined by identical inferred V gene, J gene, and CDR3 amino acid sequence. Percentage overlap between repertoires was calculated by dividing the number of shared unique clonotypes by the size of the smaller repertoire. RTK rarefaction, the Chao1 estimator, and Recon v2.1 estimates of unobserved clonotypes were used to assess repertoire richness. Generation probabilities were computed with OLGA for all TCRbeta clonotypes obtained by the gDNA method from several donors. Sourced from immuneACCESS, this table was stored by TCRdb with only in-frame sequences that have V and J called. A share of the clones is absent; for the studies checked, an unresolved V gene accounts for under half, and the remainder has no known explanation. The V and J calls and the clone size are those of that table, but D and trimming were determined from the DNA. This sample gives about a million clones in total; roughly 80% of them show up just once. Roughly 0.82% of the sample is taken by the ten largest.

Inclusive of the bounding cysteine and phenylalanine, the CDR3 is 14 residues long. Here the CDR3 DNA is all that survives: 42 bases in frame from base 1. Trimming takes 7 bases off V and 5 bases off J; junction bases not matched to a gene: 5. The germline V gene supplies CDR1 ENHRY and CDR2 SYGVKD. The donors were healthy, HIV-negative adults who had no recently reported acute infections or vaccinations. Only Caucasian adults living in Nashville, Tennessee, USA were represented among the donors. CD4+ T cells were enriched by magnetic negative selection, after which naive cells were positively selected on CD45RA and the negative fraction was taken as the memory subset. Blood was obtained by leukapheresis, after which PBMCs were separated by Ficoll-Histopaque density gradient centrifugation and cryopreserved in liquid nitrogen vapor phase. Analytical flow cytometry was used to check the purity and quantity of each magnetically sorted T cell population. Each sorted fraction had its genomic DNA isolated and then quantified by UV absorbance on a Nanodrop 2000c.

This sequence was found in a man younger than 35 in good health. Some clones in this sample may be carry-over from other donors' samples. This chain joins TRBV10-3 to TRBJ2-1, with 10 middle bases fitting TRBD2. The sequencing input was memory CD4+ T cells from PBMCs. According to the study, the label for this sample's cell subset or site signals: CD45RA-negative fraction. CDR3 protein: CAIKLLAGDNEQFF. The DNA is TGTGCCATCAAGCTGCTAGCGGGAGACAATGAGCAGTTCTTC.